This TCR beta chain was identified in a study of blood T cell repertoires in COVID-19. Across the whole study: T cells, B-cell-depleted T cells, or PBMCs supplied cDNA or gDNA.

Profiled with immunoSEQ multiplex PCR; TCRdb holds only in-frame clones, not every one. The repertoire includes roughly 100,000 clones, roughly 82% of them detected once, and 4.5% sits in the top ten. The clonotype was recovered from a human donor in a cohort sampled during active COVID-19. Sequences were obtained from peripheral blood.

The DNA for the CDR3 is TGTGCCAGCAGCTACGGAGGGGATGAAAAACTGTTTTTT. This gives the protein CASSYGGDEKLFF. This chain links TRBV7-9 with TRBJ1-4, with D possibly being TRBD1 (5 bases). CDR1 is SEHNR, CDR2 FQNEAQ, per germline (reference sequence). The CDR3 runs to 13 residues. V was pared by 4 bases and J by 6 bases, with 9 bases between.